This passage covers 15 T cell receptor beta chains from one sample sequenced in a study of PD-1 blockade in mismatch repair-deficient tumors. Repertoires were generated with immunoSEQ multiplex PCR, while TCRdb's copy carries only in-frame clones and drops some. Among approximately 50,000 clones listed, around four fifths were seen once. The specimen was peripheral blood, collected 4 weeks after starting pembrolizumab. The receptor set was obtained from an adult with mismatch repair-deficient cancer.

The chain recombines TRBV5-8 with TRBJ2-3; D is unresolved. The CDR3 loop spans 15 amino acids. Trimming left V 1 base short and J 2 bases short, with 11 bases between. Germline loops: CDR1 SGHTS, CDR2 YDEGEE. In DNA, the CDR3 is TGTGCCAGCAGCTTGAACTGGGGTTACACAGATACGCAGTATTTT. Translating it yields CASSLNWGYTDTQYF.

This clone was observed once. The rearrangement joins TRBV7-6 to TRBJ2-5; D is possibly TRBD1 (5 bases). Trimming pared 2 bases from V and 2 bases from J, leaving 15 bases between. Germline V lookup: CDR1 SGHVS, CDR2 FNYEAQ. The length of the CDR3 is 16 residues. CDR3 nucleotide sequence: TGTGCCAGCAGCTTATATCAGGGATTGATTCAAGAGACCCAGTACTTC. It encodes CASSLYQGLIQETQYF.

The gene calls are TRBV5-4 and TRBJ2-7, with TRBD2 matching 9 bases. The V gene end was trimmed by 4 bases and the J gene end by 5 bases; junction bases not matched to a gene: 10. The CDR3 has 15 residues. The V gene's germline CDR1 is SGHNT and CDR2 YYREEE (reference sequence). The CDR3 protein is CASSPGAGGGDEQYF. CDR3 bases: TGTGCCAGCAGCCCCGGAGCGGGAGGAGGAGACGAGCAGTACTTC.

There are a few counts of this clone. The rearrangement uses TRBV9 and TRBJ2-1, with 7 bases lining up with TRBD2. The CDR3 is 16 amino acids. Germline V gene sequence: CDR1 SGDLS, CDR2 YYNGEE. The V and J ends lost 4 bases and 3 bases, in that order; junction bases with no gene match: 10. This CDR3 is CASSRTLADLYNEQFF. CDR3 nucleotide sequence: TGTGCCAGCAGCAGAACGCTAGCGGATCTCTACAATGAGCAGTTCTTC. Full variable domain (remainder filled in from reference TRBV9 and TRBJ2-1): DSGVTQTPKHLITATGQRVTLRCSPRSGDLSVYWYQQSLDQGLQFLIQYYNGEERAKGNILERFSAQQFPDLHSELNLSSLELGDSALYFCASSRTLADLYNEQFFGPGTRLTVL.

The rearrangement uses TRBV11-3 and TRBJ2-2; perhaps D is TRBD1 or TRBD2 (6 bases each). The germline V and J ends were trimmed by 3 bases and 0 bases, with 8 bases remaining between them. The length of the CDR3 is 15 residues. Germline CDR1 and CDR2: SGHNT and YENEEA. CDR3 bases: TGTGCCAGCAGCTTGGAGGGGGCGAACACCGGGGAGCTGTTTTTT. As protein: CASSLEGANTGELFF.

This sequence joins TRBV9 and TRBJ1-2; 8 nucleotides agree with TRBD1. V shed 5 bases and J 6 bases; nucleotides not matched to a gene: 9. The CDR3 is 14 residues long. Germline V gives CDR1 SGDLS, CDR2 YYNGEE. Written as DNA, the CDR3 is TGTGCCAGCAGTCCCCAGGGGGCGCGGGATGGCTACACCTTC. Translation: CASSPQGARDGYTF.

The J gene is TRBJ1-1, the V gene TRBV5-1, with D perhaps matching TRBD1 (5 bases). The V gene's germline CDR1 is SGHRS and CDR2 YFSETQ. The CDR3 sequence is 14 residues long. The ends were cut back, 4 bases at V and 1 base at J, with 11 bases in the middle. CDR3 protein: CASSNTQGNTEAFF. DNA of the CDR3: TGCGCCAGCAGCAATACGCAGGGGAACACTGAAGCTTTCTTT.

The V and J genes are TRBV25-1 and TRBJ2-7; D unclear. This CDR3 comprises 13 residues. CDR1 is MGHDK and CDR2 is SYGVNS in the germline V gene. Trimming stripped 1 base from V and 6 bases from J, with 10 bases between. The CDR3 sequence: CASSEFAYAEQYF. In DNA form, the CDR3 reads TGTGCCAGCAGTGAATTCGCTTACGCCGAGCAGTACTTC.

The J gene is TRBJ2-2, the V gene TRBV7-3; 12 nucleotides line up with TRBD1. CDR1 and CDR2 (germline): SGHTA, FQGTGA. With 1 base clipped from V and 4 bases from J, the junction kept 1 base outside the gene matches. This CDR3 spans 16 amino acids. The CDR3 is CASSLRGQGATGELFF. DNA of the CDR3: TGTGCCAGCAGCTTAAGGGGACAGGGGGCCACCGGGGAGCTGTTTTTT.

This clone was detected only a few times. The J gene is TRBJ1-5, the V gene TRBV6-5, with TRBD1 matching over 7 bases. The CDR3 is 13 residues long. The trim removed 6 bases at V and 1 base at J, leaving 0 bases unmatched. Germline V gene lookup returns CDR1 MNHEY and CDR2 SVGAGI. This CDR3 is CASRQGSNQPQHF. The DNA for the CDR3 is TGTGCCAGCAGACAGGGGAGCAATCAGCCCCAGCATTTT.

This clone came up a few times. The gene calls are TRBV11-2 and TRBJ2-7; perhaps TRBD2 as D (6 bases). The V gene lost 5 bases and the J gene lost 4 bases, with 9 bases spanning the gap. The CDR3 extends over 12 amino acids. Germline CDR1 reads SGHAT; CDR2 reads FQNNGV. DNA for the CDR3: TGTGCCAGCAGCAGACTAGGGTACGAGCAGTACTTC. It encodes CASSRLGYEQYF.

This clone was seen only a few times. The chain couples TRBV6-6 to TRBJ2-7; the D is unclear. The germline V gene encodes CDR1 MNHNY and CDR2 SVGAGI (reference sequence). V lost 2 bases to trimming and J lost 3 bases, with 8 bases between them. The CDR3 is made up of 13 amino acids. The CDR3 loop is CASSYRIHYEQYF. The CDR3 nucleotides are TGTGCCAGCAGTTACAGAATTCACTACGAGCAGTACTTC.

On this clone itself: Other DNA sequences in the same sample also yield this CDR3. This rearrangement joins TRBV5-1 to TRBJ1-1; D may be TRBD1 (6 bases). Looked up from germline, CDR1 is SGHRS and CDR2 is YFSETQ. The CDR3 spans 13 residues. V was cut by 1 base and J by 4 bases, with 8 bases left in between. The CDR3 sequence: CASSLRGGTEAFF. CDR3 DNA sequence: TGCGCCAGCAGCTTGCGAGGGGGCACTGAAGCTTTCTTT.

The CDR3 region is CSTTQGVTEAFF. As DNA, the CDR3 is TGCAGCACCACACAGGGGGTCACTGAAGCTTTCTTT. The chain is built from TRBV29-1 and TRBJ1-1, with 8 bases lining up with TRBD1. J gave up 4 bases and V 8 bases, and 6 bases lay outside the gene matches. This CDR3 has 12 amino acids. Per the germline V gene, CDR1 is SQVTM and CDR2 is ANQGSEA.

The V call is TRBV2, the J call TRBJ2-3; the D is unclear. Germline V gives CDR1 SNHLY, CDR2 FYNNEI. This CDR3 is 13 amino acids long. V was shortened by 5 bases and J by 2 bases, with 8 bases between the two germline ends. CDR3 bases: TGTGCCAGCAGTTCCGAGATCACAGATACGCAGTATTTT. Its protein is CASSSEITDTQYF.